This TCR beta chain stems from a study of molecular identifiers for immune sequencing clone quantification. Study overall: In replicates, the authors split RNA from roughly 20,000 or 100,000 naive CD8 cells five ways and sequenced four.

Findings and caveats of the study: Clones carrying above 20 RNA copies accounted for over 97% of effector molecules, under 1% in naive cells. Jurkat TCR RNA spiked in from one cell could reportedly be detected among about a million naive cells.

This clonotype was seen only a few times. The antigen is undetermined. With 10%, 30% or 50% of RNA, about 20,000 to 1,000,000 naive CD8 T cells were sequenced. TCRdb used MiXCR to reprocess the PCR reads, holding one entry per CDR3 protein. The data contain approximately 500,000 distinct CDR3 sequences, roughly a fifth of them singletons. The source material was naive CD8+ T cells from blood, with Jurkat cell RNA spiked in. Subset reported: FACS-sorted CD8+CD4-CCR7+CD45RA+ naive T cells. The receptor's source is a human donor in good health. Some libraries in this study had Jurkat cell RNA spiked in.

The DNA of the CDR3 is TGCGCCAGCAGCCAAGTAGGTCATGGAAACACCATATATTTT. It is translated as CASSQVGHGNTIYF. The chain joins TRBV4-3 to TRBJ1-3; D is uncertain. Germline-derived CDR1 and CDR2 are LGHNA and YSLEER. There are 14 residues in the CDR3. V was trimmed by 1 base and J by 3 bases, leaving 7 bases between them.